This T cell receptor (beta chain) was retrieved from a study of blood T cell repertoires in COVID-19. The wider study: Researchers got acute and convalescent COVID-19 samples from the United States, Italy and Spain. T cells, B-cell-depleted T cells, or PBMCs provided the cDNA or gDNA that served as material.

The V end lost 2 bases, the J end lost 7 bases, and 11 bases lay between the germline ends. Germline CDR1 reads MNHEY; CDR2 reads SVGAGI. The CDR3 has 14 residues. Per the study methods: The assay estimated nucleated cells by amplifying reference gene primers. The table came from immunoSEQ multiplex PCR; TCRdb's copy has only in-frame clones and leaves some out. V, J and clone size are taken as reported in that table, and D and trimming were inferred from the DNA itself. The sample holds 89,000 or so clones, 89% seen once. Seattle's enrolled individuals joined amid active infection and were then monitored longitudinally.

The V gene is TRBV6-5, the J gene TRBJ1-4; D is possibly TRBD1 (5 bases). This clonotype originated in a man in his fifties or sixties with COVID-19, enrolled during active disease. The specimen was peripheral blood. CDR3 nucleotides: TGTGCCAGCAGTTACCGGGGACTCAGTGAAAAACTGTTTTTT. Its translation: CASSYRGLSEKLFF.